This TCR beta chain is from a study of shared clonotypes between healthy human individuals. A note on this clone: Other DNA sequences in this specimen translate into the identical CDR3.

The ends were cut back, 2 bases at V and 3 bases at J, with 2 bases in the middle. This CDR3 is 11 amino acids long. Germline V gives CDR1 SNHLY, CDR2 FYNNEI. Each cell subset's genomic DNA was divided evenly among several immunoSEQ plates. Using immunoSEQ multiplex PCR, the repertoire was profiled, and TCRdb retains in-frame clones only, with some absent. The sample yields about 1.5 million clones, 95% to 99% seen once. Every one of the donors was a Caucasian adult that lived in Nashville, Tennessee. The sequence came from a man between 25 and 39 years old in good health. The rearrangement joins TRBV2 to TRBJ2-7; D is unresolved. Input material: naive CD4+ T cells sorted from blood. This sample's subset: CD45RA+ positively selected. The CDR3 region is CASSEYYEQYF. DNA of the CDR3: TGTGCCAGCAGTGAATACTACGAGCAGTACTTC.